The source of this T cell receptor beta chain is a study of blood T cell repertoires in COVID-19. This CDR3 comprises 11 residues. V lost 4 bases, J lost 6 bases, and 6 bases lay in between. Germline V gives CDR1 ENHRY, CDR2 SYGVKD. TCRdb's table, derived via immunoSEQ multiplex PCR, lists solely in-frame clones and lacks some. This repertoire shows around 430,000 clones, just under 90% found once; its top ten account for 10%. The chain links TRBV10-3 to TRBJ1-2; unclear D gene. Sample: PBMCs or T cells enriched from blood (not recorded which). The receptor was isolated from a woman aged 50 to 60 who had recovered from COVID-19. CDR3 residues: CAISGTDGYTF. The CDR3 nucleotides are TGTGCCATCAGTGGTACAGATGGCTACACCTTC.